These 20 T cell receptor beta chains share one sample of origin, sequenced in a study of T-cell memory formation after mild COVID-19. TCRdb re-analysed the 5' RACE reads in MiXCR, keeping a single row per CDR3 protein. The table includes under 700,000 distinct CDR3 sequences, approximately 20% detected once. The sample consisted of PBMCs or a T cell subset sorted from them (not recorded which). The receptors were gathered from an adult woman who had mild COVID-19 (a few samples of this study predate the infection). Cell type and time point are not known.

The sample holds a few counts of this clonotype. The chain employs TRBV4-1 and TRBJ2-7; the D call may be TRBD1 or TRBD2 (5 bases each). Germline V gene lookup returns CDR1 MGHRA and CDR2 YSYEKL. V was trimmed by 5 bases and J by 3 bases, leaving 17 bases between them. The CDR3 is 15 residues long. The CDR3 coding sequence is TGCGCCAGCAGCGTAGAACGGGGCAGTTACTACGAGCAGTACTTC. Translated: CASSVERGSYYEQYF.

DNA for the CDR3: TGTGCCAGCAGCATCGGGAGGCCGAATGAGCAGTTCTTC. This codes for CASSIGRPNEQFF. The chain carries TRBV7-6 and TRBJ2-1; 7 nucleotides agree with TRBD2. Trimming at V came to 5 bases and at J to 7 bases, leaving 5 bases not matched to a gene. Germline V gene sequence: CDR1 SGHVS, CDR2 FNYEAQ. The CDR3 has 13 residues. Full variable domain (outside the CDR3, taken from reference TRBV7-6 and TRBJ2-1): GAGVSQSPRYKVTKRGQDVALRCDPISGHVSLYWYRQALGQGPEFLTYFNYEAQQDKSGLPNDRFSAERPEGSISTLTIQRTEQRDSAMYRCASSIGRPNEQFFGPGTRLTVL.

CDR3 bases: TGTGCCAGCAGCCAAGTCGCGGCGGGGGACTATGGCTACACCTTC. Protein sequence: CASSQVAAGDYGYTF. The J gene is TRBJ1-2, the V gene TRBV3-1, with D perhaps matching TRBD1 (5 bases). Germline V gives CDR1 LGHDT, CDR2 YNNKEL (reference sequence). The CDR3 has 15 amino acids. Trimming removed 1 base at V and 3 bases at J, with 12 bases between.

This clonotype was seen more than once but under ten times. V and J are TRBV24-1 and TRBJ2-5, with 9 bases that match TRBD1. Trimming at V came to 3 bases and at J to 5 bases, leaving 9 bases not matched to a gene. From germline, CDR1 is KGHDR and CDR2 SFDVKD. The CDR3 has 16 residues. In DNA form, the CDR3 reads TGTGCCACCAGTGATCCCCGGACAGGGGCGGGTGAGACCCAGTACTTC. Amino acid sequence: CATSDPRTGAGETQYF.

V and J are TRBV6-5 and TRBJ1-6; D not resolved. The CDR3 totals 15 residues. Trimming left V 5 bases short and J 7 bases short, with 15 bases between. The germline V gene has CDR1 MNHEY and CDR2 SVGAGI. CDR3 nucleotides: TGTGCCAGCAGTCCCTGGACGGCCCAGAATTCACCCCTCCACTTT. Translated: CASSPWTAQNSPLHF.

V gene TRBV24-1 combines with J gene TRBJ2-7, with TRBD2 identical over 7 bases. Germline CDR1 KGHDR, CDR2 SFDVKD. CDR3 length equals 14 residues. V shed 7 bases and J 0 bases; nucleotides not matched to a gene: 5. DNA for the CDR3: TGTGCCACCAGCCGGGGAGGGGACTCCTACGAGCAGTACTTC. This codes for CATSRGGDSYEQYF.

The CDR3 here is CASSHGQDYEQYF. CDR3 sequence (DNA): TGCGCCAGCAGCCATGGACAGGACTACGAGCAGTACTTC. The chain combines TRBV4-1 with TRBJ2-7, with TRBD1 matching 7 bases. V lost 3 bases, J lost 3 bases, and 2 bases stayed unmatched. The CDR3 consists of 13 residues. The V gene's germline CDR1 is MGHRA and CDR2 YSYEKL.

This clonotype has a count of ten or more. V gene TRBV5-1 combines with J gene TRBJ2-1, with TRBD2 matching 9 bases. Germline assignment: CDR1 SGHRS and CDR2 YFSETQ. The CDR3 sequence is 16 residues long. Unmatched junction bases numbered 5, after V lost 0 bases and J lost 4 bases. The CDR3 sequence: CASSLVAAGGYNEQFF. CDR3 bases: TGCGCCAGCAGCTTGGTAGCAGCGGGAGGTTACAATGAGCAGTTCTTC.

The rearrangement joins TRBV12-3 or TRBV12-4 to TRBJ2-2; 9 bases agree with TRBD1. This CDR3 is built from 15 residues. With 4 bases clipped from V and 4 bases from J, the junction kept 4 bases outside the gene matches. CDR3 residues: CASSWRTGVTGELFF. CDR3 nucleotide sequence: TGTGCCAGCAGTTGGAGGACAGGGGTCACCGGGGAGCTGTTTTTT.

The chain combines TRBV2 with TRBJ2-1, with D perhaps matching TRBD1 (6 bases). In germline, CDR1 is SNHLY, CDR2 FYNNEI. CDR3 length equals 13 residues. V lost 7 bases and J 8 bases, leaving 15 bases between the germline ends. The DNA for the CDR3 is TGTGCCAGCACTCTTACAGGGTTGGATGAGCAGTTCTTC. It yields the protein CASTLTGLDEQFF.

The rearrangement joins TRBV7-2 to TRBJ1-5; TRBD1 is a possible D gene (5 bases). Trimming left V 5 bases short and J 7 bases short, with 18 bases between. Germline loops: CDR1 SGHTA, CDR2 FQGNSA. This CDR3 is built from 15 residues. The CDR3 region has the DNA TGTGCCAGCAGCCTCGACAGTGGAAACGTCCAGCCCCAGCATTTT. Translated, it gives CASSLDSGNVQPQHF.

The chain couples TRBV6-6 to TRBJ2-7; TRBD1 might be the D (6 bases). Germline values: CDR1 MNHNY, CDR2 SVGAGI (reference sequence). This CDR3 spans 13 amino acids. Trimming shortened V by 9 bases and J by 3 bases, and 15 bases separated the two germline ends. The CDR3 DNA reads TGTGCCAGTTCGGTTTACAGGGACTACGAGCAGTACTTC. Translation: CASSVYRDYEQYF.

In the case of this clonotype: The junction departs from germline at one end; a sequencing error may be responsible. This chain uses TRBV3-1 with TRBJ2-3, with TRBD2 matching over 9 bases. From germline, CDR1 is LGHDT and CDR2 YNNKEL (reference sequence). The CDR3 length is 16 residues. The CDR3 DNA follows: TGTGCAAGCAGCCCCGCGGGCGGGGGGGCCTCAGATACGCAGTATTTT. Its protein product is CASSPAGGGASDTQYF.

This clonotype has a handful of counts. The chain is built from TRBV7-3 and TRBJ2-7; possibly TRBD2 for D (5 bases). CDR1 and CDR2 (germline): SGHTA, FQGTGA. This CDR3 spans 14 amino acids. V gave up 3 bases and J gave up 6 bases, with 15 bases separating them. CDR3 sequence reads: CASSLSGEYSEQYF. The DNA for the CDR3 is TGTGCCAGCAGCTTGTCTGGGGAGTATAGCGAGCAGTACTTC.

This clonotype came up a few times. CDR3 bases: TGTGCCAGCTCACGGACCGACTCTAGCCCTAGCACAGATACGCAGTATTTT. It encodes CASSRTDSSPSTDTQYF. The J gene is TRBJ2-3, the V gene TRBV18; a weak D match, TRBD2 (5 bases). The V end lost 4 bases, the J end lost 0 bases, and 17 bases lay between the germline ends. Germline V gene data show CDR1 as KGHSH and CDR2 as LQKENI. The CDR3 spans 17 residues.

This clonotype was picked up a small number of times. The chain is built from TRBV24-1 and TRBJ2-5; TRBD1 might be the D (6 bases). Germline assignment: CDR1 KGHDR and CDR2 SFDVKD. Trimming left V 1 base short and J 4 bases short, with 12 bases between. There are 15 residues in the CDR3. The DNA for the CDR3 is TGTGCCACCAGTGATTTAACGGGACAAAGAGAGACCCAGTACTTC. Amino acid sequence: CATSDLTGQRETQYF.

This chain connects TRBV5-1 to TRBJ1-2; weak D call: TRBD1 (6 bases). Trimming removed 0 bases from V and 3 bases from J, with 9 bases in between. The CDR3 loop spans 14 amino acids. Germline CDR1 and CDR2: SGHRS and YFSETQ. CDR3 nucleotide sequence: TGCGCCAGCAGCTTGGTGGGGGCCCACTATGGCTACACCTTC. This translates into CASSLVGAHYGYTF.

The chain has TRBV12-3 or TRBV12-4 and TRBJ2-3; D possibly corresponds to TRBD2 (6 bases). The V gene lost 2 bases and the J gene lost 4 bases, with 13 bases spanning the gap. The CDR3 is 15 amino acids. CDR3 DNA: TGTGCCAGCAGTTTACCCCGGGGACTCGCAGATACGCAGTATTTT. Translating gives CASSLPRGLADTQYF.

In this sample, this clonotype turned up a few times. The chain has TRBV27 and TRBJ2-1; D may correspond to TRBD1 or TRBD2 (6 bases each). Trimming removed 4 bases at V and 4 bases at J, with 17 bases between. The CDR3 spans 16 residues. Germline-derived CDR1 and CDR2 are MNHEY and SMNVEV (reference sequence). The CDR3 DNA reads TGTGCCAGCAGTTCCTCGGCAACGGGGGCTTACAATGAGCAGTTCTTC. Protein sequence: CASSSSATGAYNEQFF.

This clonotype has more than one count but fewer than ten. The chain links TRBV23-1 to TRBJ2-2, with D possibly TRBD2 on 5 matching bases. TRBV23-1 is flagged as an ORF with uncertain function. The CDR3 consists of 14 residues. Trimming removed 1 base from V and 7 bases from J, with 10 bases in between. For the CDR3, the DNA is TGCGCCAGCAGTCAATGTGGTGGAGGCGGGGAGCTGTTTTTT. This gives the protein CASSQCGGGGELFF.